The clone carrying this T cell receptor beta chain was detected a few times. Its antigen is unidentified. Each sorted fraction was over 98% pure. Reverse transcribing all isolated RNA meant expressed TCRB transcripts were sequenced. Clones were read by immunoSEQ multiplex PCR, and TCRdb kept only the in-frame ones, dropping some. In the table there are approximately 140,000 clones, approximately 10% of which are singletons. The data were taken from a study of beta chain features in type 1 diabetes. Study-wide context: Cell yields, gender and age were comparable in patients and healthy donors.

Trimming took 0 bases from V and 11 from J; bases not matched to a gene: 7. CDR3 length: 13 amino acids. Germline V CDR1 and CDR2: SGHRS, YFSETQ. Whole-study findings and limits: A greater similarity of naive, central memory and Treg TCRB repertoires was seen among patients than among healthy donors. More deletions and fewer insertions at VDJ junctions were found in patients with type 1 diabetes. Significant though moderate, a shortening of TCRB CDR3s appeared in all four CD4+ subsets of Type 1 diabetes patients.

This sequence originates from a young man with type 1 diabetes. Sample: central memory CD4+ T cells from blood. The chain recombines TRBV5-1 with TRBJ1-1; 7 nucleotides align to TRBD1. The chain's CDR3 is CASSLAGQRAAFF. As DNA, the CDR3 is TGCGCCAGCAGCTTGGCGGGACAGAGAGCGGCTTTCTTT.